This T cell receptor (beta chain) emerged from a study of cytomegalovirus exposure and HLA in healthy donors. Study-wide results and limits: Reports credit the classifier with highly specific, highly sensitive diagnosis of cytomegalovirus status. In vitro, three CMV-associated chains proved specific for CMV antigens.

Germline V CDR1 and CDR2: LNHDA, SQIVND (reference sequence). V dropped 4 bases and J dropped 5; count of bases not matched to a gene: 3. The CDR3 is 14 residues long. As concerns this clone: Its antigen is unknown.

Clones were read by immunoSEQ multiplex PCR, and TCRdb kept only the in-frame ones, dropping some. The sample has about 200,000 clones, over 80% seen once. The clonotype was recovered from a woman younger than 30 in good health and CMV-seronegative. The sample consisted of PBMCs. The chain joins TRBV19 to TRBJ2-1; 9 bases match TRBD2. CDR3 nucleotide sequence: TGTGCCAGTAGTAAATTAGCGGGGGACAATGAGCAGTTCTTC. Translation: CASSKLAGDNEQFF.